The rows below give T cell receptor beta chains drawn from one sample of a study of T-cell memory formation after mild COVID-19. MiXCR, run by TCRdb on the 5' RACE reads, gives a single entry per CDR3 protein. The sample carries roughly 280,000 distinct CDR3 sequences, over 7% recorded once. What was sequenced was PBMCs or a T cell subset sorted from them (not recorded which). The source is a man between 18 and 29 years old who had mild COVID-19 (a few samples of this study predate the infection). Cell type and time point are not known. CDR3s leave out the opening cysteine and the closing phenylalanine or tryptophan.

v_call cdr3_aa
TRBV7-9 ASSRDTVQETQY
TRBV6-1 ASSGQGRLGTGELF
TRBV4-1 ASSPPMGRVDQPQH
TRBV7-8 ASSLGVGGSTEAF
TRBV7-2 ASSLGVRPPPESDTQY
TRBV30 AWSVDLLLELF
TRBV7-9 ASSIAPGTSGEKAF
TRBV10-3 AISKITGVSAYNEQF
TRBV5-1 ASRAGSTEAF
TRBV5-5 ASSLGPSGGAPHNEQF
TRBV6-5 ASSEQGTGERGT
TRBV4-1 ASSQEGAGGETQY
TRBV19 ASSETGGVYEQY
TRBV3-1 ASSQGQYEQY
TRBV10-2 ASFRGNTGELF
TRBV5-1 ASSLGINTEAF
TRBV27 ASSPRVITDTQY
TRBV4-1 ASSQTGRSYNEQF
TRBV5-1 ASSLFLATGDGYT
TRBV7-3 ASSALPSKGGRDTQY
TRBV14 ASSLGLVRETQY
TRBV2 ASNPLSGGAETQY
TRBV5-1 ASGFRGPPQF
TRBV3-1 ASSQELSYGYT
TRBV28 ATGVRVSRSGGGYT
TRBV5-1 ASSFPGPGELF
TRBV19 ASSIPVEGEGLDTQY
TRBV20-1 SASSSFSYEQY
TRBV7-3 ASSLRGLAGLQETQY
TRBV18 ASSGWVSTDTQY
TRBV18 ASESQGVMNTEAF
TRBV10-3 AISETENSPLH
TRBV7-9 ASSLARGAQEQY
TRBV7-9 ASSLANGEAF
TRBV9 ASSSGGGTGELF
TRBV5-1 ASSPGGGRQPQH
TRBV7-3 ASSLDTQVVTQY
TRBV20-1 SVLSGAPDTQY
TRBV7-2 ASSSQTGGGGYT
TRBV6-5 ASSYSALTAGSYNEQF
TRBV3-1 ASSSKRDLWNEQF
TRBV20-1 SARDRTLGGSGNTIY
TRBV5-4 ASSLDEGLRSYNEQF
TRBV13 ASSFLAVDTQY
TRBV11-2 ASESGGAWNEQF
TRBV7-9 ASSHRRTGAGETQY
TRBV5-1 ASSLEGLAGGFESSYNEQF
TRBV12-3/TRBV12-4 ASSSLGTGMH
TRBV7-3 ASSLTPRPTYEQY
TRBV12-3/TRBV12-4 ASSLRFGQLEKLF
TRBV7-2 ASSSDSLAKNSQY
TRBV5-5 ASSLSGAASTDTQY
TRBV7-2 ASSSLGGSTGELF
TRBV7-9 ASSLSGTARTGELF
TRBV20-1 SARLAGGRSEQY
TRBV28 ASSFRSGGVETQY
TRBV4-3 ASSQHRRTEAF